The rows below give T cell receptor beta chains drawn from one sample of a study of blood T cell repertoires in COVID-19. This table comes from immunoSEQ multiplex PCR, and its TCRdb copy is limited to in-frame clones, with some not included. This table holds fewer than 400,000 clones, around 80% found once. What was sequenced was peripheral blood. These TCRs come from a man aged 30-40 years with active or convalescent COVID-19. CDR3s include the opening cysteine and the closing phenylalanine or tryptophan. The D gene is left open where the match is weak. Size values are once, few and many counts, or a class for expanded clones, and some rows have none.

TRBJ1-5	TRBV30	TRBD1	.	CAWSASPGGRGPQHF	TGTGCCTGGAGTGCCAGCCCAGGGGGCCGGGGGCCCCAGCATTTT
TRBJ2-5	TRBV5-4	.	.	CASSLGQALQETQYF	TGTGCCAGCAGCTTGGGGCAGGCCCTCCAAGAGACCCAGTACTTC
TRBJ2-7	TRBV6-2/TRBV6-3	.	.	CASSWALFYEQYF	TGTGCCAGCAGCTGGGCCTTGTTCTACGAGCAGTACTTC
TRBJ2-1	TRBV7-2	.	once	CASSPRGYEQFF	TGTGCCAGCAGCCCTCGCGGGTATGAGCAGTTCTTC
TRBJ1-4	TRBV7-3	TRBD1	.	CAQGTGYREKLFF	TGTGCCCAGGGGACAGGGTATAGAGAAAAACTGTTTTTT
TRBJ2-7	TRBV2	TRBD1	once	CASSVGQDFYEQYF	TGTGCCAGCAGTGTGGGACAGGACTTCTACGAGCAGTACTTC
TRBJ2-2	TRBV3-1/TRBV3-2	.	.	CASSRRSGQNTGELFF	TGTGCCAGCAGCCGTAGGAGCGGGCAGAACACCGGGGAGCTGTTTTTT
TRBJ1-1	TRBV24-1	TRBD1	.	CAVRDRGRDEAFF	TGTGCCGTACGGGACAGGGGGCGGGATGAAGCTTTCTTT
TRBJ1-1	TRBV29-1	.	.	CSVGQPNTEAFF	TGCAGCGTTGGACAGCCGAACACTGAAGCTTTCTTT
TRBJ2-7	TRBV27	.	.	CASSLSGSYEQYF	TGTGCCAGCAGTTTATCGGGCAGCTACGAGCAGTACTTC
TRBJ2-1	TRBV5-1	TRBD1	.	CASSLGGTGYNGQFF	TGCGCCAGCAGCTTGGGCGGGACAGGCTACAATGGGCAGTTCTTC
TRBJ1-4	TRBV7-2	.	.	CASSLGSGEKLFF	TGTGCCAGCAGCTTAGGGTCGGGGGAAAAACTGTTTTTT
TRBJ1-2	TRBV11-3	.	.	CASSLGRGGYTF	TGTGCCAGCAGCTTAGGTAGGGGTGGCTACACCTTC
TRBJ1-3	TRBV18	.	.	CASSPTAVSGNTIYF	TGTGCCAGCTCACCCACAGCCGTCTCTGGAAACACCATATATTTT
TRBJ2-5	TRBV7-8	.	.	CASSPGGGRETQYF	TGTGCCAGCAGCCCAGGGGGAGGAAGGGAGACCCAGTACTTC
TRBJ1-1	TRBV7-2	.	.	CASSYIRNTEAFF	TGTGCCAGCAGCTATATTAGGAACACTGAAGCTTTCTTT
TRBJ2-4	TRBV6-2/TRBV6-3	TRBD1	few	CASSPDRAKNIQYF	TGTGCCAGCAGTCCGGACAGGGCCAAAAACATTCAGTACTTC
TRBJ2-5	TRBV6-6	.	.	CASSYFGDGEETQYF	TGTGCCAGCAGTTACTTCGGGGATGGCGAGGAGACCCAGTACTTC
TRBJ1-4	TRBV30	TRBD1	.	CAWSQGQGNEKLFF	TGTGCCTGGAGCCAAGGACAGGGAAATGAAAAACTGTTTTTT
TRBJ1-5	TRBV5-8	.	many	CASRLRNQPQHF	TGTGCCAGCAGACTACGCAATCAGCCCCAGCATTTT
TRBJ2-5	TRBV18	.	.	CASSPPVKKTQYF	TGTGCCAGCTCACCCCCGGTTAAGAAGACCCAGTACTTC